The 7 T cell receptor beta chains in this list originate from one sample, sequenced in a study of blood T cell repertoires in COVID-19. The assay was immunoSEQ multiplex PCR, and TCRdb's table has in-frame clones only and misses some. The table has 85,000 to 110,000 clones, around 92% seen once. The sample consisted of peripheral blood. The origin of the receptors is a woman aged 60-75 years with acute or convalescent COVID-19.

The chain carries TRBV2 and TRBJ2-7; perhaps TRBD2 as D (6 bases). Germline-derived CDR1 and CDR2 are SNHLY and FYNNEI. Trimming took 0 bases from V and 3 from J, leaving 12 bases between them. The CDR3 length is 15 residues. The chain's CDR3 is CASSEAPGTFYEQYV. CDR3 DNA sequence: TGTGCCAGCAGTGAAGCCCCCGGGACTTTCTACGAGCAGTACGTC.

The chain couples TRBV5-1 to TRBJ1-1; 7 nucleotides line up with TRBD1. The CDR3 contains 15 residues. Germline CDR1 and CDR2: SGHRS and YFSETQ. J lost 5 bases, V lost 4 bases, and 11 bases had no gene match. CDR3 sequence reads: CASSQYTTGRTEAFF. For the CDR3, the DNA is TGCGCCAGCAGCCAATATACGACAGGGCGGACTGAAGCTTTCTTT.

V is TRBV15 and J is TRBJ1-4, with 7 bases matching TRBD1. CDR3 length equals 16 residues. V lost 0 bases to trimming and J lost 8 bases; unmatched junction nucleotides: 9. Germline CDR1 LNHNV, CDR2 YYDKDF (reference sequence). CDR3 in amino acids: CATSREPRGLNEKLFF. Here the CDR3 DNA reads TGTGCCACCAGCAGAGAACCGAGGGGGCTCAACGAAAAACTGTTTTTT.

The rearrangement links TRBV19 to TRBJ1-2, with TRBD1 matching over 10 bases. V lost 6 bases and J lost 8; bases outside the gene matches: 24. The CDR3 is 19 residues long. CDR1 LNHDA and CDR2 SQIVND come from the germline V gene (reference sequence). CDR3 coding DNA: TGTGCCAGTAGAGCCGCCGGGACAGGGGACCGGAGTCTCTACTTCGGCTACACCTTC. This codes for CASRAAGTGDRSLYFGYTF. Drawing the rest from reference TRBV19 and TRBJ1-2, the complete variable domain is DGGITQSPKYLFRKEGQNVTLSCEQNLNHDAMYWYRQDPGQGLRLIYYSQIVNDFQKGDIAEGYSVSREKKESFPLTVTSAQKNPTAFYLCASRAAGTGDRSLYFGYTFGSGTRLTVV.

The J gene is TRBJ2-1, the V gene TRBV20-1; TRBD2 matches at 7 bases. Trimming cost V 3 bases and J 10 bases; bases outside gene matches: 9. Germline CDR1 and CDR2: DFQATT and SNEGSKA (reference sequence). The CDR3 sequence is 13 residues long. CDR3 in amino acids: CSASSREAREQFF. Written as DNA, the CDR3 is TGCAGTGCTAGTTCCCGGGAGGCCAGGGAGCAGTTCTTC.

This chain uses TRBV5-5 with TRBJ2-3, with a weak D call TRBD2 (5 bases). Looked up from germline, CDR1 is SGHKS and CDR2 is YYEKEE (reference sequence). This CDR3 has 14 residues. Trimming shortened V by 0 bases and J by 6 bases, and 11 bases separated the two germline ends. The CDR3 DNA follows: TGTGCCAGCAGCTTGGGGGGAGTGGCCGATACGCAGTATTTT. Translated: CASSLGGVADTQYF.

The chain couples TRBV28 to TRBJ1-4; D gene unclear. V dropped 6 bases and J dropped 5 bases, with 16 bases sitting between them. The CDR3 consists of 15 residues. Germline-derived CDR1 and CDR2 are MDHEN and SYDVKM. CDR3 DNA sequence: TGTGCCAGCAGCCTGGCGTCAGGCGGGAATGAAAAACTGTTTTTT. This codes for CASSLASGGNEKLFF. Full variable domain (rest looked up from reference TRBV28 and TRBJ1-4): DVKVTQSSRYLVKRTGEKVFLECVQDMDHENMFWYRQDPGLGLRLIYFSYDVKMKEKGDIPEGYSVSREKKERFSLILESASTNQTSMYLCASSLASGGNEKLFFGSGTQLSVL.